This T cell receptor (beta chain) is from a study of T cell responses to AZD1222 COVID-19 vaccine. The CDR3 loop spans 18 amino acids. Trimming removed 0 bases from V and 2 bases from J; junction bases left unmatched: 8. CDR1 MGHRA and CDR2 YSYEKL come from the germline V gene. Sequencing used immunoSEQ multiplex PCR; TCRdb keeps in-frame clones, though not all of them. The sample consists of about 120,000 clones, 88% of them appearing once. Study-level points and caveats: White British ancestry dominated among donors, who included more females, and clonal diversity was possibly underestimated. Mapped onto spike, vaccine-associated CD4 TCRs spanned it and were dominant at 160-218 and 743-854.

A word on this clone: Antigen unknown.

The input for sequencing was peripheral blood, taken on day 0 of MenACWY control vaccination. This chain uses TRBV4-1 with TRBJ1-5; the match to TRBD1 covers 9 bases. This sequence was found in an adult in good health. The DNA of the CDR3 is TGCGCCAGCAGCCAAGAATTACAGGGGGCGCCGGGCAATCAGCCCCAGCATTTT. Protein product: CASSQELQGAPGNQPQHF.